Listed below are T cell receptor beta chains from one sample, sequenced in a study of tumor and adjacent non-tumor tissue in lung cancer. TCRdb reprocessed the multiplex PCR reads via MiXCR and lists one record per CDR3 protein. This table has tens of thousands of distinct CDR3 sequences, 67% appearing once. The specimen was lung tumor tissue. The receptors derive from a man in his sixties with non-small cell lung cancer. Each CDR3 is given with its conserved first and last residue. The D gene is left open where the match is weak. Not all rows give a size; the values are once, few, many and, for expanded clones, a class.

clone_size cdr3_length j_call v_call d_call cdr3_nt cdr3_aa
- 12 TRBJ1-1 TRBV12-3/TRBV12-4 TRBD1 TGTGCCAATAGTACATCACAGGGGCGGGCTTTCTTT CANSTSQGRAFF
- 16 TRBJ2-1 TRBV6-2/TRBV6-3 - TGTGCGAGCAGTTGCTCGAGTAGGATCGTCCAGAATGAGCAGTTCTTC CASSCSSRIVQNEQFF
- 18 TRBJ2-3 TRBV12-3/TRBV12-4 TRBD2 TGTGCCAGCAGTAACCCTAGCGGGGGACCCCAACAGAGGGGTACGCAGTGTTTT CASSNPSGGPQQRGTQCF
- 14 TRBJ1-1 TRBV20-1 - TGCAATGCTAGCGCAGGGGTAATGAACACTGAAGCTTTCTTT CNASAGVMNTEAFF
once 11 TRBJ1-1 TRBV29-1 - TGCAGCGTTTTGGAGAACACTGAAGCTTTCTTT CSVLENTEAFF
- 14 TRBJ1-1 TRBV11-1 - TGTGCCACCGTGGAAGGGACCACGAATACTGAAGCTGTCTTT CATVEGTTNTEAVF
- 16 TRBJ1-1 TRBV6-5 - TGTGCCAGCAGCCCCTTCCAGAGTGGTTTTACCACTGAAGCTTTCTTT CASSPFQSGFTTEAFF
- 16 TRBJ1-6 TRBV12-3/TRBV12-4 TRBD1 TGTGCCAGCAGTCTACAGACGACAGGGGGTTGCTCACCCCTCAACTTC CASSLQTTGGCSPLNF
once 14 TRBJ2-5 TRBV11-2 - TGTGCCAGCAGCTTAGCGGTGAGATGGGAGACTCAGTACTTC CASSLAVRWETQYF
many 13 TRBJ1-3 TRBV7-9 TRBD1 TGTGCCAGCAGCAACGGACAGGGACACACCATATATTTT CASSNGQGHTIYF
- 16 TRBJ1-2 TRBV28 TRBD1 TGTGCCAGCAGTTTAAGGGTTCCAGGGGGCGCATGGGGCTACACCTTC CASSLRVPGGAWGYTF
- 13 TRBJ2-5 TRBV10-3 - TGTGCCATCATTTCGGCGGGTGTTGAGTCCCAGTACTTC CAIISAGVESQYF
- 13 TRBJ2-5 TRBV6-1 - TGTGCCAGCAGTGAGTCCCCCCGAGAGACCCAGCACTTC CASSESPRETQHF
- 16 TRBJ2-6 TRBV11-3 - TGTGCCAGCAGCAAAAGGTGGGGGGCATGGGCCAACGTCCTGACTTTC CASSKRWGAWANVLTF
- 15 TRBJ2-6 TRBV6-6 TRBD2 TGTGCCAGCAGGGATGGGGGGGCTGGGGCCAACGTCCTGACTTTC CASRDGGAGANVLTF
few 12 TRBJ2-3 TRBV20-1 - TGCGGTGCTAGGAGGGGCACAGATACGCAGTATTTT CGARRGTDTQYF
- 14 TRBJ2-7 TRBV5-6 - TGTGCCAGCAGCCGGTCGGTCCCTCCCTACGAGCAGTACTTC CASSRSVPPYEQYF
- 14 TRBJ2-3 TRBV4-2 - TGTGCCATCAAGGAGGGGACTAGCACAGATACGCAGTATTTT CAIKEGTSTDTQYF
- 16 TRBJ2-1 TRBV12-3/TRBV12-4 TRBD2 TGTACCAGCAGCTACACTAGCGGGGGGGCCGCTGAGGAGCAGTTCTTC CTSSYTSGGAAEEQFF
- 12 TRBJ2-7 TRBV6-2/TRBV6-3 - TGTGCCAGCAGCCAGGTCATATACGAGCAGTATTTC CASSQVIYEQYF
- 14 TRBJ2-5 TRBV5-1 TRBD1 TGCGCCAGCAGCGCGACAGGGGGTCAAGAGACCCAGTACTTC CASSATGGQETQYF
many 16 TRBJ2-5 TRBV6-5 - TGTGCCAGCAGTTACTCTCAACAGGGAAGAGGCGAGACCCAGTACTTC CASSYSQQGRGETQYF
many 12 TRBJ1-2 TRBV6-1 - TGTGCCAGCAGTCAACGGACGGATGGCTACACCTTC CASSQRTDGYTF
- 13 TRBJ2-1 TRBV12-3/TRBV12-4 TRBD2 TGTTCCAGCAGATGGGAGGGTACATGGGAGCAGCTCTTC CSSRWEGTWEQLF
- 13 TRBJ1-5 TRBV2 - TGTGTCAGCAGTTCAACCGAGGATCAGCCCCAGCATTTT CVSSSTEDQPQHF
- 13 TRBJ2-1 TRBV12-3/TRBV12-4 TRBD1 TGTGCCGGCAGTTGGACAGGGGGTTATGATCAGTTCTTC CAGSWTGGYDQFF
once 12 TRBJ2-1 TRBV5-1 - TGCTCCAGCAACTTGGGAGGCAATGAGCAGTTCTTC CSSNLGGNEQFF
- 12 TRBJ2-7 TRBV18 - TGTGCCAGTTCGTTCGGGGAATCCGAGCAGTACTTC CASSFGESEQYF
few 14 TRBJ2-2 TRBV7-9 - TGTGCCAGCAGCCCCCGTGTGGGTGCCGGGGAGCTGTTTTTT CASSPRVGAGELFF
once 12 TRBJ2-1 TRBV6-6 TRBD1 TGTGCCAGCAGTGATACAGGGGTTGAGCACTTCTTC CASSDTGVEHFF
many 11 TRBJ2-7 TRBV6-1 - TGTGCCAGCAGGGTCCCGGGTGAGCAGTACTTC CASRVPGEQYF
many 13 TRBJ1-3 TRBV12-3/TRBV12-4 - TGTGCCAGCAACGTCAGGGGTCGGGACACCATATATTTT CASNVRGRDTIYF
once 17 TRBJ2-1 TRBV24-1 - TGTGCCACCAGTGATACTACAGGGACACAATCCTACAATGAGCAGCTCTTC CATSDTTGTQSYNEQLF
many 15 TRBJ2-5 TRBV30 TRBD2 TGTGCCTGGAGAGGGGGACTAGCGTACCAAGAGACCCAGTACTTC CAWRGGLAYQETQYF
- 16 TRBJ2-6 TRBV4-1 - TGCGCCAGCAGCCTGGCAGGCCTCTCTGGAGCCAACGTCCTGACTTTC CASSLAGLSGANVLTF
- 15 TRBJ2-1 TRBV6-2/TRBV6-3 TRBD2 TGTGCCAGGAGTCCCGCGGGAGGCACCTACAATGAGCACTTCTTC CARSPAGGTYNEHFF
- 14 TRBJ2-2 TRBV21-1 - TGTGCCAGCAGCAAAGTTGGTGACACCGGGGAGCTGTTTTTT CASSKVGDTGELFF
once 16 TRBJ2-1 TRBV12-3/TRBV12-4 TRBD2 TGTGTCAGCATCTACGGTAGCGGGAGGGCCCGGAGAGAGCAGTTCTTC CVSIYGSGRARREQFF
medium-sized 15 TRBJ1-2 TRBV11-2 TRBD1 TGTGCCAGCAGCCCTCCGGACAGGGAAGGCTATGGCTACACCTTC CASSPPDREGYGYTF
medium-sized 16 TRBJ2-1 TRBV11-3 TRBD1 TGTGCCAGCAGCTACTCGTCAGGGGGCGGCTACAATGAGCAGTTCTTC CASSYSSGGGYNEQFF